This T cell receptor (beta chain) originates from a study of regulatory T cells in long-lasting Graves disease. Study-wide results and caveats: Newly diagnosed disease favored TRBV20-1 and TRBJ2-1 over persistent disease. Newly diagnosed patients had higher TCR diversity than persistent Graves' patients did.

This sample's time point: newly diagnosed GD, antithyroid drugs for less than 3 months. Making the TCR library involved RNA that had been extracted from PBMCs. V was clipped by 0 bases and J by 3 bases; unmatched bases: 8. The CDR3 length is 16 residues. Germline-derived CDR1 and CDR2 are SGHRS and YFSETQ. Researchers made TCR beta libraries by using iRepertoire HTBI primers and running Arm-PCR on CDR3 regions. TCRdb ran MiXCR on the multiplex PCR reads and lists one entry per CDR3 protein. Of roughly 380,000 distinct CDR3 sequences in the sample, roughly 17% were seen once. This clonotype came up many times. Antigen unknown. This same sample was also part of a study on T cells in Graves' hyperthyroidism and ophthalmopathy. As reported in that work: RT-PCR in the first round (using the HTBI primer set) targeted the TCR CDR3.

The starting material was peripheral blood mononuclear cells (PBMCs), obtained at new diagnosis, from a patient treated with antithyroid drugs. The sequence was collected from a man aged 40-49 years with Graves disease. V gene TRBV5-1 combines with J gene TRBJ2-7, with 8 bases lining up with TRBD1. Here the CDR3 DNA reads TGCGCCAGCAGCTTGGGGACAGGGTTAATGTTCTACGAGCAGTACTTC. It yields the protein CASSLGTGLMFYEQYF.